This T cell receptor (beta chain) was sequenced during a study of OX40 agonist ivuxolimab in advanced cancers. Study at large: Males comprised over 80% of the group, whose mean age was about 60 years (range about 20 to 79).

CDR3 size: 15 residues. Between the trimmed V and J ends, which lost 0 bases and 3 bases, there was a span of 10 bases. Germline CDR1 SGDLS, CDR2 YYNGEE. Profiling relied on immunoSEQ multiplex PCR, and the TCRdb table lists in-frame clones only, not all of them. The table records some 65,000 clones, approximately 92% of them present only once. Sequencing used CD4+ or CD8+ T cells sorted from blood, obtained in a trial of the OX40 agonist ivuxolimab. This chain joins TRBV9 and TRBJ2-1, with D possibly TRBD1 on 5 matching bases. This receptor was identified in an adult with an advanced solid tumor such as melanoma, head and neck, liver or kidney cancer. CDR3 in amino acids: CASSVETALYNEQFF. In nucleotides, the CDR3 is TGTGCCAGCAGCGTAGAGACAGCTCTCTACAATGAGCAGTTCTTC.